Below are 20 T cell receptor beta chains sequenced from a single sample in a study of cytomegalovirus exposure and HLA in healthy donors. The primer mix had 60 Vbeta and 13 Jbeta primers. Assay used: immunoSEQ multiplex PCR; TCRdb lists only in-frame clones, some missing. The table lists around 100,000 clones, over 65% of them singletons, with around 0.79% in the top ten. The sample consisted of PBMCs. The receptors here all came from a woman under 40 in good health and CMV-seronegative.

This clone was counted at least ten times. The chain uses TRBV6-1 and TRBJ1-5; D is unresolved. CDR3 length equals 17 residues. Germline V gene data show CDR1 as MNHNS and CDR2 as SASEGT. The V end was cut by 1 base, the J end by 6 bases, with 19 bases between. For the CDR3, the DNA is TGTGCCAGCAGTGAAGGGGAGGGCAGTTACGTCAGTCAGCCCCAGCATTTT. This gives the protein CASSEGEGSYVSQPQHF.

The chain joins TRBV6-5 to TRBJ1-1; 9 bases are shared with TRBD1. Germline CDR1 reads MNHEY; CDR2 reads SVGAGI. The CDR3 consists of 15 residues. The junction had 8 bases not matched to a gene; V was cut back by 5 bases and J by 4 bases. The CDR3 loop is CASSINGQGSTEAFF. In nucleotides, the CDR3 is TGTGCCAGCAGTATTAACGGACAGGGGAGCACTGAAGCTTTCTTT.

V gene TRBV18 combines with J gene TRBJ2-5, with D possibly TRBD2 on 5 matching bases. Germline V gives CDR1 KGHSH, CDR2 LQKENI. The ends were cut back, 6 bases at V and 5 bases at J, with 7 bases in the middle. CDR3 length equals 11 residues. The CDR3 nucleotides read TGTGCCAGCTCCCCGGGGGAGACCCAGTACTTC. This codes for CASSPGETQYF.

The chain uses TRBV7-9 and TRBJ1-4, with 7 positions matching TRBD1. The CDR3 contains 14 residues. The V segment lost 4 bases and the J segment 8 bases; nucleotides outside the gene matches: 7. Germline V lookup: CDR1 SEHNR, CDR2 FQNEAQ (reference sequence). Here the CDR3 reads CASSSRQGEEKLFF. CDR3 nucleotides: TGTGCCAGCAGCTCCCGACAGGGAGAAGAAAAACTGTTTTTT.

The V call is TRBV2, the J call TRBJ1-1; D gene uncertain. Trimming stripped 7 bases from V and 1 base from J, with 13 bases between. The CDR3 has 14 amino acids. Looked up from germline, CDR1 is SNHLY and CDR2 is FYNNEI. CDR3 coding DNA: TGTGCCAGCACCGAAGAGGGTAAGAACACTGAAGCTTTCTTT. Its protein is CASTEEGKNTEAFF. Full variable domain (remainder filled in from reference TRBV2 and TRBJ1-1): EPEVTQTPSHQVTQMGQEVILRCVPISNHLYFYWYRQILGQKVEFLVSFYNNEISEKSEIFDDQFSVERPDGSNFTLKIRSTKLEDSAMYFCASTEEGKNTEAFFGQGTRLTVV.

The rearrangement uses TRBV7-6 and TRBJ1-2; 10 bases fit TRBD1. CDR1 is SGHVS, CDR2 FNYEAQ, per germline. V was clipped by 5 bases and J by 6 bases; unmatched bases: 6. The CDR3 runs 14 residues. The chain's CDR3 is CASSVTGTGDGYTF. CDR3 coding DNA: TGTGCCAGCAGCGTTACCGGGACAGGGGATGGCTACACCTTC.

This rearrangement joins TRBV19 to TRBJ1-1; D remains ambiguous. The CDR3 covers 13 residues. CDR1 and CDR2 (germline): LNHDA, SQIVND (reference sequence). The V end lost 7 bases, the J end lost 1 base, and 10 bases lay between the germline ends. The CDR3 DNA is TGTGCCAGTATTCCCCCAGGGAACACTGAAGCTTTCTTT. Its translation: CASIPPGNTEAFF. Based on the CDR3 plus reference TRBV19 and TRBJ1-1, the full variable domain is DGGITQSPKYLFRKEGQNVTLSCEQNLNHDAMYWYRQDPGQGLRLIYYSQIVNDFQKGDIAEGYSVSREKKESFPLTVTSAQKNPTAFYLCASIPPGNTEAFFGQGTRLTVV.

The chain is built from TRBV5-1 and TRBJ2-1, with 7 bases fitting TRBD2. Trimming took 5 bases from V and 5 from J; bases not matched to a gene: 4. The CDR3 consists of 13 residues. Germline loops: CDR1 SGHRS, CDR2 YFSETQ. This CDR3 is CASRRGEDNEQFF. Written as DNA, the CDR3 is TGCGCCAGCAGACGGGGGGAGGACAATGAGCAGTTCTTC.

V gene TRBV7-9 combines with J gene TRBJ2-7, with a tentative D call TRBD2 (6 bases). CDR3 size: 14 residues. Germline V lookup: CDR1 SEHNR, CDR2 FQNEAQ (reference sequence). V shed 3 bases and J shed 1 base, with 10 bases lying between them. Written as DNA, the CDR3 is TGTGCCAGCAGCTTTTCGGCGGGATCCTACGAGCAGTACTTC. It translates to CASSFSAGSYEQYF.

The chain has TRBV27 and TRBJ2-3; the D gene is possibly TRBD2 (6 bases). The V gene's germline CDR1 is MNHEY and CDR2 SMNVEV (reference sequence). The CDR3 spans 15 residues. V lost 2 bases to trimming and J lost 2 bases, with 11 bases between them. The CDR3 sequence is CASSLLGGNTDTQYF. The CDR3 nucleotides read TGTGCCAGCAGTTTACTTGGCGGGAACACAGATACGCAGTATTTT.

The chain is built from TRBV2 and TRBJ2-7; tentative D call: TRBD1 (5 bases). This CDR3 has 13 residues. The germline gives CDR1 SNHLY, CDR2 FYNNEI. Trimming shortened V by 4 bases and J by 2 bases, and 9 bases separated the two germline ends. In DNA, the CDR3 is TGTGCCAGCAGTGCCGGACAAGCCTACGAGCAGTACTTC. Translated, it gives CASSAGQAYEQYF.

This clone was found a few times. The chain carries TRBV7-2 and TRBJ1-2; D uncertain. V lost 5 bases to trimming and J lost 3 bases, with 7 bases between them. CDR3 length equals 12 residues. CDR1 and CDR2 (germline): SGHTA, FQGNSA. CDR3 sequence: CASSPRDYGYTF. The DNA for the CDR3 is TGTGCCAGCAGCCCGCGGGACTATGGCTACACCTTC.

This clone came up once. The J gene is TRBJ2-5, the V gene TRBV4-3; D is possibly TRBD2 (5 bases). Looked up from germline, CDR1 is LGHNA and CDR2 is YSLEER. This CDR3 region has 13 residues. Trimming shortened V by 4 bases and J by 4 bases, and 10 bases separated the two germline ends. The CDR3 sequence: CASSPSSGETQYF. Written as DNA, the CDR3 is TGCGCCAGCAGCCCCTCCAGCGGAGAGACCCAGTACTTC.

A single count supports this clone. The CDR3 region is CASVYSSATGNTGELFF. The CDR3 nucleotides are TGTGCCAGTGTTTATTCGAGTGCGACAGGGAACACCGGGGAGCTGTTTTTT. The genes are TRBV2 and TRBJ2-2, with D tentatively TRBD1 (6 bases). CDR1 SNHLY and CDR2 FYNNEI come from the germline V gene. V lost 9 bases to trimming and J lost 1 base, with 21 bases between them. The CDR3 has 17 residues.

This sequence joins TRBV21-1 and TRBJ1-6. TRBV21-1 is listed as a pseudogene. This CDR3 contains 13 residues. The CDR3 region is CASSKVAGSPLHF. In DNA form, the CDR3 reads TGTGCCAGCAGCAAAGTGGCGGGTTCACCCCTCCACTTT.

The rearrangement uses TRBV4-2 and TRBJ1-2, with D uncertain. V was cut by 0 bases and J by 6 bases, with 23 bases left in between. The CDR3 spans 18 residues. Per the germline V gene, CDR1 is LGHNA and CDR2 is YNFKEQ. This chain's CDR3 is CASSQDRGLVNSQNGYTF. DNA for the CDR3: TGTGCCAGCAGCCAAGATAGAGGTCTTGTAAATTCTCAGAATGGCTACACCTTC.

This clone appeared a few times. V usage is TRBV30 and J usage is TRBJ2-7, with D possibly being TRBD2 (6 bases). Germline V gene sequence: CDR1 GTSNPN, CDR2 SVGIG (reference sequence). Trimming took off 0 bases at V and 6 bases at J, with 9 bases between the two ends. The CDR3 runs 12 residues. The CDR3 spells CAWSVSGGEQYF. DNA for the CDR3: TGTGCCTGGAGTGTTAGCGGCGGCGAGCAGTACTTC.

This clone showed up just once. This rearrangement joins TRBV2 to TRBJ2-3; the match to TRBD1 covers 7 bases. CDR1 SNHLY and CDR2 FYNNEI come from the germline V gene. The CDR3 is 15 amino acids. The junction had 9 bases not matched to a gene; V was cut back by 4 bases and J by 5 bases. CDR3 amino acids: CASSGSGGDIDTQYF. CDR3 coding DNA: TGTGCCAGCAGTGGATCAGGGGGTGATATAGATACGCAGTATTTT.

The V call is TRBV5-6, the J call TRBJ2-7, with TRBD2 as a possible D gene (6 bases). CDR3 size: 12 residues. CDR1 and CDR2 from the germline V gene are SGHDT and YYEEEE. Trimming shortened V by 1 base and J by 7 bases, and 9 bases separated the two germline ends. CDR3 region: CASSLTGTEQYF. In nucleotides, the CDR3 is TGTGCCAGCAGCTTGACCGGGACTGAGCAGTACTTC.

The chain employs TRBV5-1 and TRBJ1-1; TRBD1 matches at 8 bases. J lost 1 base, V lost 0 bases, and 5 bases had no gene match. This CDR3 is 16 amino acids long. The germline V gene has CDR1 SGHRS and CDR2 YFSETQ. The CDR3 sequence: CASSLDLTGANTEAFF. The CDR3 region has the DNA TGCGCCAGCAGCTTGGATCTGACAGGGGCGAACACTGAAGCTTTCTTT.